One sample yielded the 22 T cell receptor beta chains listed below, sequenced in a study of response to subunit inactivated influenza vaccine. TCRdb re-called the RT-PCR reads through MiXCR, storing one row per CDR3 protein. The sample has approximately 500,000 distinct CDR3 sequences, 10% to 15% seen once. Material: PBMCs from blood, obtained 35 to 45 days after vaccination. The receptors were gathered from a man between 45 and 60 years old who received an inactivated influenza vaccine.

This clonotype has only a few counts. The V and J genes are TRBV29-1 and TRBJ1-2; 9 bases are a match to TRBD1. J gave up 3 bases and V 4 bases, and 6 bases lay outside the gene matches. Germline CDR1 SQVTM, CDR2 ANQGSEA. The CDR3 covers 14 residues. The CDR3 nucleotides read TGCAGCGTTGTGGACAGGGGAGGGTACTATGGCTACACCTTC. Protein sequence: CSVVDRGGYYGYTF.

The chain carries TRBV4-1 and TRBJ2-5; maybe TRBD2 (5 bases). CDR1 is MGHRA and CDR2 is YSYEKL in the germline V gene. V shed 1 base and J shed 2 bases, with 8 bases lying between them. The CDR3 is 14 amino acids. CDR3 bases: TGCGCCAGCAGCCAAGGATCGGGACAAGAGACCCAGTACTTC. Translating it yields CASSQGSGQETQYF.

This clonotype occurred a few times. This chain connects TRBV7-6 to TRBJ2-1; 8 bases fit TRBD1. V shed 2 bases, J shed 3 bases, and the junction held 12 bases outside the gene matches. Germline CDR1 and CDR2: SGHVS and FNYEAQ. This CDR3 has 18 amino acids. Here the CDR3 reads CASSLLVSEQGGYNEQFF. The CDR3 nucleotides read TGTGCCAGCAGCTTACTAGTTTCTGAACAGGGGGGCTACAATGAGCAGTTCTTC. The variable domain in full, completed from reference TRBV7-6 and TRBJ2-1, reads GAGVSQSPRYKVTKRGQDVALRCDPISGHVSLYWYRQALGQGPEFLTYFNYEAQQDKSGLPNDRFSAERPEGSISTLTIQRTEQRDSAMYRCASSLLVSEQGGYNEQFFGPGTRLTVL.

In its sample, this clonotype was seen a few times. The V call is TRBV29-1, the J call TRBJ2-1; TRBD2 agrees at 7 bases. Trimming removed 4 bases from V and 6 bases from J; junction bases left unmatched: 9. Germline loops: CDR1 SQVTM, CDR2 ANQGSEA. This CDR3 comprises 14 residues. CDR3: CSVVRTSLGNEQFF. CDR3 bases: TGCAGCGTTGTCAGGACTAGTCTCGGCAATGAGCAGTTCTTC.

This clonotype has more than one count but fewer than ten. The rearrangement links TRBV20-1 to TRBJ2-7; tentative D call: TRBD2 (6 bases). This CDR3 is 15 amino acids long. Germline-derived CDR1 and CDR2 are DFQATT and SNEGSKA (reference sequence). V lost 0 bases to trimming and J lost 7 bases, with 19 bases between them. Here the CDR3 reads CSARDLGRPGREQYF. CDR3 in DNA: TGCAGTGCTAGAGATTTGGGGCGACCTGGGAGGGAGCAGTACTTC.

The chain's CDR3 is CASSLAYLYEQYF. The CDR3 bases are TGTGCCAGCAGTTTGGCCTATTTGTACGAGCAGTACTTC. The chain carries TRBV28 and TRBJ2-7; D call uncertain. Germline-derived CDR1 and CDR2 are MDHEN and SYDVKM. Trimming shortened V by 3 bases and J by 4 bases, and 10 bases separated the two germline ends. The CDR3 loop spans 13 amino acids. Variable domain in full (rest from reference TRBV28 and TRBJ2-7): DVKVTQSSRYLVKRTGEKVFLECVQDMDHENMFWYRQDPGLGLRLIYFSYDVKMKEKGDIPEGYSVSREKKERFSLILESASTNQTSMYLCASSLAYLYEQYFGPGTRLTVT.

This sequence joins TRBV20-1 and TRBJ1-1; no clear D gene. Looked up from germline, CDR1 is DFQATT and CDR2 is SNEGSKA (reference sequence). V gave up 0 bases and J gave up 5 bases, with 13 bases separating them. This CDR3 contains 14 residues. CDR3 sequence reads: CSARDSLGGTEAFF. The CDR3 nucleotides are TGCAGTGCTAGAGACAGCCTAGGAGGGACTGAAGCTTTCTTT.

J is TRBJ1-4 and V is TRBV6-5; a weak D match, TRBD1 (6 bases). The CDR3 covers 15 residues. Germline CDR1 and CDR2: MNHEY and SVGAGI. Trimming took 6 bases from V and 8 from J, leaving 19 bases between them. The CDR3 coding sequence is TGTGCCAGCAGCTTATCCGGGACAAAGGGGGAAAAACTGTTTTTT. Translating gives CASSLSGTKGEKLFF.

This clonotype has only a few counts. The J gene is TRBJ1-2, the V gene TRBV29-1, with unresolved D. The CDR3 is made up of 10 amino acids. V was clipped by 3 bases and J by 6 bases, with 5 bases between them. Germline lookup yields CDR1 SQVTM and CDR2 ANQGSEA. The CDR3 DNA sequence: TGCAGCGTTGAGGTTGATGGCTACACCTTC. It codes for CSVEVDGYTF.

The V gene is TRBV4-1, the J gene TRBJ1-1; 7 bases are a match to TRBD1. The CDR3 has 14 residues. Germline CDR1 reads MGHRA; CDR2 reads YSYEKL. V shed 4 bases, J shed 6 bases, and the junction held 8 bases outside the gene matches. The CDR3 DNA sequence: TGCGCCAGCAGCCTTAGACAGGGACTAGCTGAAGCTTTCTTT. Translated, it gives CASSLRQGLAEAFF.

In its sample, this clonotype was seen many times. The chain couples TRBV9 to TRBJ2-7; TRBD2 aligns across 10 bases. The CDR3 loop spans 16 amino acids. J lost 3 bases, V lost 0 bases, and 6 bases had no gene match. CDR1 is SGDLS and CDR2 is YYNGEE in the germline V gene. The CDR3 spells CASSVEAGGPVYEQYF. The CDR3 DNA sequence: TGTGCCAGCAGCGTAGAAGCGGGAGGGCCTGTCTACGAGCAGTACTTC.

The chain uses TRBV15 and TRBJ2-7; 7 bases match TRBD1. V was pared by 7 bases and J by 6 bases, with 9 bases of the junction left unmatched. CDR1 is LNHNV, CDR2 YYDKDF, per germline (reference sequence). This CDR3 region has 13 residues. The CDR3 here is CATTTRQGFEQYF. The DNA for the CDR3 is TGTGCCACCACCACGAGACAGGGCTTCGAGCAGTACTTC.

This clonotype was observed a few times. This chain connects TRBV7-3 to TRBJ2-2; no clear D. The CDR3 is made up of 14 amino acids. The germline V gene encodes CDR1 SGHTA and CDR2 FQGTGA. The V gene lost 5 bases and the J gene lost 0 bases, with 7 bases spanning the gap. The CDR3 is CASSHSSNTGELFF. In DNA form, the CDR3 reads TGTGCCAGCAGCCACTCCTCGAACACCGGGGAGCTGTTTTTT.

The chain combines TRBV4-3 with TRBJ2-7; 7 nucleotides align to TRBD2. From germline, CDR1 is LGHNA and CDR2 YSLEER. V lost 5 bases, J lost 2 bases, and 6 bases stayed unmatched. The CDR3 sequence is 14 residues long. CDR3 protein: CASSWSSGTYEQYF. CDR3 nucleotide sequence: TGCGCCAGCAGCTGGTCTAGCGGAACCTACGAGCAGTACTTC.

The sample holds a few counts of this clonotype. The chain employs TRBV6-2 or TRBV6-3 and TRBJ2-3, with TRBD2 matching over 8 bases. V shed 7 bases and J 6 bases; nucleotides not matched to a gene: 12. The CDR3 covers 15 residues. The germline V gene encodes CDR1 MNHEY and CDR2 SVGEGT. The CDR3 DNA reads as TGTGCCAGCATCCCCTTTTCGGGGGGGTGGGATACGCAGTATTTT. Its protein product is CASIPFSGGWDTQYF.

This clonotype was detected many times. The V gene is TRBV7-9, the J gene TRBJ2-7; D remains unclear. Germline CDR1 is SEHNR and CDR2 is FQNEAQ (reference sequence). V shed 2 bases and J shed 2 bases, with 4 bases lying between them. This CDR3 is 12 amino acids long. CDR3 nucleotide sequence: TGTGCCAGCAGCTTATGGACCTACGAGCAGTACTTC. As protein: CASSLWTYEQYF.

The chain combines TRBV10-3 with TRBJ1-2; TRBD1 aligns across 8 bases. The CDR3 is 14 residues long. Germline-derived CDR1 and CDR2 are ENHRY and SYGVKD. Trimming took 6 bases from V and 3 from J; bases not matched to a gene: 6. CDR3 in amino acids: CAIRGTGPHYGYTF. In DNA form, the CDR3 reads TGTGCCATCAGGGGGACAGGACCGCACTATGGCTACACCTTC.

This clonotype has more than one count but fewer than ten. In nucleotides, the CDR3 is TGTGCCACCAGTGACCCGACAGGGGACTCCCAAAACATTCAGTACTTC. Translation gives CATSDPTGDSQNIQYF. V is TRBV24-1 and J is TRBJ2-4; TRBD1 aligns across 8 bases. Per germline, CDR1 KGHDR and CDR2 SFDVKD. The CDR3 is 16 amino acids. Germline trimming cut 4 bases from V and 5 bases from J; bases unmatched to any gene: 9.

This clonotype was counted only a few times. This rearrangement joins TRBV7-9 to TRBJ2-7, with D unresolved. This CDR3 contains 12 residues. Trimming took off 5 bases at V and 9 bases at J, with 14 bases between the two ends. Germline loops: CDR1 SEHNR, CDR2 FQNEAQ (reference sequence). CDR3 DNA: TGTGCCAGCAGCGCGAACCCGGGCGGGCAGTACTTC. As protein: CASSANPGGQYF. Using reference TRBV7-9 and TRBJ2-7 for the parts outside the CDR3, the full variable domain is DTGVSQNPRHKITKRGQNVTFRCDPISEHNRLYWYRQTLGQGPEFLTYFQNEAQLEKSRLLSDRFSAERPKGSFSTLEIQRTEQGDSAMYLCASSANPGGQYFGPGTRLTVT.

This clonotype was observed a handful of times. V usage is TRBV6-1 and J usage is TRBJ2-5, with TRBD1 matching over 7 bases. Losses at the gene ends were 5 bases for V and 6 bases for J; bases not matched to a gene: 12. This CDR3 has 15 residues. The germline gives CDR1 MNHNS, CDR2 SASEGT. The CDR3 DNA sequence: TGTGCCAGCAGTCCCGACAGGGTCCGGGCCCAGACCCAGTACTTC. Amino acid sequence: CASSPDRVRAQTQYF.

This clonotype was counted a few times. The genes are TRBV12-3 or TRBV12-4 and TRBJ2-5; perhaps TRBD2 as D (5 bases). Trimming cost V 3 bases and J 5 bases, with 13 bases left between them. The CDR3 length is 14 residues. The CDR3 reads CASSFRRDRETQYF. DNA of the CDR3: TGTGCCAGCAGTTTCCGCCGGGATCGGGAGACCCAGTACTTC.

This sequence joins TRBV2 and TRBJ2-7; D not certain. Trimming stripped 6 bases from V and 0 bases from J, with 9 bases between. CDR1 is SNHLY and CDR2 is FYNNEI in the germline V gene. The CDR3 consists of 13 residues. DNA for the CDR3: TGTGCCAGCAGGGACGGAGCCTCCTACGAGCAGTACTTC. It yields the protein CASRDGASYEQYF. Full variable domain (rest looked up from reference TRBV2 and TRBJ2-7): EPEVTQTPSHQVTQMGQEVILRCVPISNHLYFYWYRQILGQKVEFLVSFYNNEISEKSEIFDDQFSVERPDGSNFTLKIRSTKLEDSAMYFCASRDGASYEQYFGPGTRLTVT.